The source of this T cell receptor beta chain is a study of CD8+CD57+ T cells in acquired aplastic anemia (dated by TCRdb to the late 2010s). For context, the study as a whole: Extracted DNA from sorted CD4+ and CD8+ cells averaged approximately 3 ug, ranging from roughly 0.2 to 30 ug. CD8+CD57+ expansion was defined as a frequency above the mean frequency observed in healthy subjects.

TCR beta VDJ combination and CDR3 sequence profiling used genomic DNA as the template. An Illumina HiSeq 2000 was used for TCR repertoire sequencing. In the authors' own workflow: Repertoires were assessed using TRBV/TRBJ rearrangement plots, CDR3 size and DJ length profiles, and Simpson's diversity index. Whichever DNA sequence was most abundant in the deep sequencing data was defined as the immunodominant clone. CDR3 amino acid sequences were checked for sharing between subjects and were compared against published repertoires and the VDJdb database. The public sequencing data were trimmed at Q25 with fastp and processed into clonotypes with MiXCR by TCRdb, which kept only in-frame beta chains. One record per CDR3 amino acid sequence lists the most common genes and DNA. Here the V and J calls rest on TCRdb's processing, not on the authors' analysis. This sample comprises around 170,000 distinct CDR3 sequences, 48% of them detected only once. Around 9.7% of the sample belongs to the ten largest clones.

Findings and caveats that apply to the study as a whole: No significant difference in CD8+ Simpson's diversity was found between patients and healthy controls (P=0.060). Around 27 CD8+ CDR3 sequences were shared between patients and controls but appeared highly expressed in patients and within their immunodominant clones.

Patients chosen for sequencing had shown expansion of CD8+CD57+ cells by flow cytometry. Every patient had a diagnosis of severe acquired aplastic anemia based on International Study of Aplastic Anemia and Agranulocytosis and Camitta criteria. At the time blood was sampled, none of the patients had received any therapy. In this study, sorted CD4+ and CD8+ T cells from the blood of healthy subjects and of severe aplastic anemia patients had their TCR repertoires deep-sequenced. In the USA, patient enrollment took place under clinicaltrials.gov protocols 00001620, 01623167, 00001397, 00071045, 00081523 and 00961064. Ficoll-Paque density gradient centrifugation was used to isolate peripheral blood mononuclear cells. Before DNA was extracted, CD4+ and CD8+ T cells were sorted using either FACS or magnetic beads. The sample holds one count of this clonotype. The antigen this receptor binds is unknown. No base quality values were provided; no much bigger clone lies one nucleotide off. One read yields weak evidence.

Counted from cysteine to phenylalanine, this CDR3 has 15 amino acids. The only DNA kept is the CDR3, 45 bases in frame from the first base. Trimming removed 3 bases from V and 5 bases from J; the gene matches leave 7 bases unexplained. CDR1 SGDLS and CDR2 YYNGEE were looked up in the germline V gene. Sequencing was done on a sample of sorted CD4+, CD8+, or CD8+CD57+ T cells (not recorded which) from PBMCs. This receptor chain uses TRBV9 and TRBJ2-5, with TRBD2 identical over 10 junction bases. The receptor comes from a human donor with aplastic anemia. The DNA sequence is TGTGCCAGCAGCGCCCTAGCGGGAGCCGGTGAGACCCAGTACTTC. It is translated as CASSALAGAGETQYF.